This T cell receptor (beta chain) was profiled in a study of blood T cell repertoires in COVID-19. This CDR3 contains 14 residues. Trimming shortened V by 4 bases and J by 0 bases, and 8 bases separated the two germline ends. Germline assignment: CDR1 SGHRS and CDR2 YFSETQ. Using immunoSEQ multiplex PCR, the repertoire was profiled, and TCRdb retains in-frame clones only, with some absent. Of 200,000 to 250,000 clones listed, less than 90% are singletons. Sequences were obtained from peripheral blood. The J gene is TRBJ1-3, the V gene TRBV5-1, with D possibly TRBD1 on 6 matching bases. This TCR came from a woman older than 75 with active or convalescent COVID-19. The CDR3 region has the DNA TGCGCCAGCAGCCTGGACAGCTCTGGAAACACCATATATTTT. It codes for CASSLDSSGNTIYF.